The following is a TCR beta chain sequence with its context. Antigen unknown. PCR or immunohistochemistry showed mismatch repair deficiency in every enrolled patient. TCR sequencing covered three patients who responded to pembrolizumab. The table came from immunoSEQ multiplex PCR; TCRdb's copy has only in-frame clones and leaves some out. This table holds approximately 130,000 clones, roughly 86% found once. This sample is part of a study of PD-1 blockade in mismatch repair-deficient tumors. Study conclusions and caveats: Tumor-resident clones, often undetectable pretreatment in blood, expanded then contracted after pembrolizumab.

This CDR3 is built from 14 residues. Germline-derived CDR1 and CDR2 are MDHEN and SYDVKM. The V and J ends lost 5 bases and 6 bases, in that order; junction bases with no gene match: 7. The receptor was isolated from an adult with mismatch repair-deficient cancer. This chain connects TRBV28 to TRBJ1-2; 9 bases match TRBD1. This specimen was peripheral blood, taken 44 weeks after starting pembrolizumab. The CDR3 DNA reads as TGTGCCAGCAGTGCCGGACAGGGGACGGATGGCTACACCTTC. Amino acids: CASSAGQGTDGYTF.